The sequence of this T cell receptor (beta chain) was determined in a study of T cell responses to AZD1222 COVID-19 vaccine. Sequenced by immunoSEQ multiplex PCR; TCRdb stores in-frame clones only, minus some. Here the sample spans about 100,000 clones, approximately 92% being singletons. Germline CDR1 MNHEY, CDR2 SVGEGT. Trimming removed 4 bases at V and 0 bases at J, with 12 bases between. The CDR3 has 15 amino acids. This TCR derives from an adult who received the AZD1222 COVID-19 vaccine. The material sequenced was peripheral blood, taken 28 days after the second AZD1222 dose. The V and J genes are TRBV6-2 or TRBV6-3 and TRBJ1-1; possible D gene TRBD1, 5 bases. As DNA, the CDR3 is TGTGCCAGCAGTTTGACAGATGGTGTGAACACTGAAGCTTTCTTT. It encodes CASSLTDGVNTEAFF.